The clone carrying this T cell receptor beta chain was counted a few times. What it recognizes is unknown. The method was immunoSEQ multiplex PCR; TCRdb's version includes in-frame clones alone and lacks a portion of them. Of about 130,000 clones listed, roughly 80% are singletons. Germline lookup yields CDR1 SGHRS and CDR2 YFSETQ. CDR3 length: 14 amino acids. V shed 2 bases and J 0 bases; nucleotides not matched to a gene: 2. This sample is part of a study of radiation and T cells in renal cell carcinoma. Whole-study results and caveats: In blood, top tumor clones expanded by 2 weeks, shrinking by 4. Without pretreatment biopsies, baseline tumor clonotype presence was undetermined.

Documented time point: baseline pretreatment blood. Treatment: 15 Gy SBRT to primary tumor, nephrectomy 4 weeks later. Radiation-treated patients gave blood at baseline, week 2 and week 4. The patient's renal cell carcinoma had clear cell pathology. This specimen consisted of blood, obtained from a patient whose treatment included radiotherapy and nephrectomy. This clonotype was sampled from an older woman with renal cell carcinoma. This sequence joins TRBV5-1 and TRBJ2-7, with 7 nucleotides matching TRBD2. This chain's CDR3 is CASSFGGSSYEQYF. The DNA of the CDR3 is TGCGCCAGCAGCTTCGGGGGGAGCTCCTACGAGCAGTACTTC.